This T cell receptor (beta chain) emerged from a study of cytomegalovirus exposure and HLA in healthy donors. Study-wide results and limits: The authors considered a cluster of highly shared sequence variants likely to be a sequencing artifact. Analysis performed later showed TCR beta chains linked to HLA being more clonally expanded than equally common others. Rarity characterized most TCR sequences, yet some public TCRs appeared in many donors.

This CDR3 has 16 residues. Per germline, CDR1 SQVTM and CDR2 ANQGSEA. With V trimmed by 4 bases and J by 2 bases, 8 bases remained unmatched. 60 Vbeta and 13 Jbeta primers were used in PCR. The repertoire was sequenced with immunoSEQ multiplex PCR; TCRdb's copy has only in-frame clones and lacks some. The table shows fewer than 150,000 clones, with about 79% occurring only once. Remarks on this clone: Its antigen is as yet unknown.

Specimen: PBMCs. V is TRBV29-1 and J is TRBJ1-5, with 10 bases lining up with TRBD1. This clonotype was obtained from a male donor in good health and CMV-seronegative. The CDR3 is CSVVGVGTGGNQPQHF. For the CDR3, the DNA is TGCAGCGTTGTAGGGGTCGGGACAGGGGGCAATCAGCCCCAGCATTTT.